These 15 T cell receptor beta chains originate from one sample sequenced in a study of cytomegalovirus exposure and HLA in healthy donors. Assay: immunoSEQ multiplex PCR; the TCRdb copy retains only in-frame clones and omits some. The sample lists about 360,000 clones; 86% were seen once. The sequenced sample consisted of PBMCs. These receptors were taken from a woman younger than 35 in good health and CMV-seronegative.

Here the CDR3 reads CASSPPGTRLFEQYF. CDR3 DNA sequence: TGTGCCAGCAGCCCGCCCGGGACACGGCTGTTCGAGCAGTACTTC. J is TRBJ2-7 and V is TRBV5-6; TRBD1 is a possible D gene (6 bases). CDR3 length equals 15 residues. Germline-derived CDR1 and CDR2 are SGHDT and YYEEEE. The V end lost 4 bases, the J end lost 6 bases, and 20 bases lay between the germline ends.

This rearrangement joins TRBV7-9 to TRBJ2-1; 14 bases align to TRBD2. CDR1 and CDR2 (germline): SEHNR, FQNEAQ (reference sequence). This CDR3 is built from 14 residues. Losses at the gene ends were 7 bases for V and 7 bases for J; bases not matched to a gene: 3. As DNA, the CDR3 is TGTGCCAGCACCCGACTAGCGGGGGGGAATGAGCAGTTCTTC. This translates into CASTRLAGGNEQFF.

This chain joins TRBV5-1 and TRBJ1-2; 7 nucleotides line up with TRBD1. The V gene end was trimmed by 4 bases and the J gene end by 4 bases; junction bases not matched to a gene: 7. Germline CDR1 reads SGHRS; CDR2 reads YFSETQ. The CDR3 runs to 14 residues. In DNA, the CDR3 is TGCGCCAGCAGCGCGGGACAGCCGGGCTATGGCTACACCTTC. Amino acids: CASSAGQPGYGYTF. Full variable domain (outside the CDR3, taken from reference TRBV5-1 and TRBJ1-2): KAGVTQTPRYLIKTRGQQVTLSCSPISGHRSVSWYQQTPGQGLQFLFEYFSETQRNKGNFPGRFSGRQFSNSRSEMNVSTLELGDSALYLCASSAGQPGYGYTFGSGTRLTVV.

The chain uses TRBV2 and TRBJ2-1; tentative D call: TRBD2 (5 bases). V dropped 8 bases and J dropped 5 bases, with 16 bases sitting between them. Germline CDR1 SNHLY, CDR2 FYNNEI. This CDR3 region has 14 residues. CDR3 residues: CASAGSRGNNEQFF. The CDR3 nucleotides are TGTGCCAGCGCGGGCAGCAGAGGAAACAATGAGCAGTTCTTC.

In DNA, the CDR3 is TGTGCCAGCAGGTCACCGGGACACAAAAGCTATGGCTACACCTTC. Translating gives CASRSPGHKSYGYTF. V is TRBV11-2 and J is TRBJ1-2; D is possibly TRBD1 (6 bases). CDR3 size: 15 residues. Trimming took off 6 bases at V and 4 bases at J, with 18 bases between the two ends. The germline V gene has CDR1 SGHAT and CDR2 FQNNGV. The variable domain in full, with the rest retrieved from reference TRBV11-2 and TRBJ1-2, is EAGVAQSPRYKIIEKRQSVAFWCNPISGHATLYWYQQILGQGPKLLIQFQNNGVVDDSQLPKDRFSAERLKGVDSTLKIQPAKLEDSAVYLCASRSPGHKSYGYTFGSGTRLTVV.

The chain couples TRBV6-6 to TRBJ2-5; D ambiguous. The CDR3 loop spans 15 amino acids. With 0 bases removed from V and 1 base from J, the gap between germline ends came to 9 bases. Germline-derived CDR1 and CDR2 are MNHNY and SVGAGI (reference sequence). DNA for the CDR3: TGTGCCAGCAGTTACTCGGGCCGTTTCCAAGAGACCCAGTACTTC. Encoded protein: CASSYSGRFQETQYF.

This CDR3 is CSVTGRRYGYTF. The CDR3 DNA follows: TGCAGCGTGACAGGGCGGCGCTATGGCTACACCTTC. The gene calls are TRBV29-1 and TRBJ1-2; 7 nucleotides line up with TRBD1. J gave up 4 bases and V 6 bases, and 5 bases lay outside the gene matches. Germline values: CDR1 SQVTM, CDR2 ANQGSEA. The CDR3 is 12 residues long.

The chain has TRBV27 and TRBJ2-5, with D possibly matching TRBD1 (6 bases). Near its end, the DNA agrees better with TRBJ2-7, so the J call may be wrong. The germline gives CDR1 MNHEY, CDR2 SMNVEV (reference sequence). CDR3 length equals 14 residues. The CDR3 region has the DNA TGTGCCAGCAGCCTGAAGGACAGTTACTACGAGCAGTACTTC. This encodes CASSLKDSYYEQYF.

V gene TRBV10-1 combines with J gene TRBJ2-1, with 9 bases matching TRBD1. J lost 3 bases, V lost 3 bases, and 3 bases had no gene match. The CDR3 runs to 15 residues. Per germline, CDR1 WNHNN and CDR2 SYGVQD (reference sequence). CDR3 DNA sequence: TGCGCCAGCAGTGATCCGGGACAGGGCTACAATGAGCAGTTCTTC. Amino acid sequence: CASSDPGQGYNEQFF.

The genes are TRBV27 and TRBJ2-5, with TRBD2 identical over 12 bases. Germline-derived CDR1 and CDR2 are MNHEY and SMNVEV (reference sequence). Germline trimming cut 2 bases from V and 4 bases from J; bases unmatched to any gene: 11. This CDR3 has 18 residues. The DNA of the CDR3 is TGTGCCAGCAGTTTACTCGGTCTAGCGGGGGGGCCTGGAGAGACCCAGTACTTC. Residues: CASSLLGLAGGPGETQYF.

The V gene is TRBV2, the J gene TRBJ2-1; 8 bases line up with TRBD1. The CDR3 contains 15 residues. Per germline, CDR1 SNHLY and CDR2 FYNNEI. Trimming at V came to 6 bases and at J to 7 bases, leaving 11 bases not matched to a gene. Here the CDR3 DNA reads TGTGCCAGCAGGGTAGGACAGGGAATGGGGAATGAGCAGTTCTTC. This gives the protein CASRVGQGMGNEQFF.

This clone was counted between two and nine times. The chain uses TRBV6-1 and TRBJ2-7; 10 bases are a match to TRBD1. There are 14 residues in the CDR3. V dropped 6 bases and J dropped 2; count of bases not matched to a gene: 4. The germline CDR1 and CDR2 sequences are MNHNS and SASEGT. The CDR3 protein is CASSRQGAAYEQYF. CDR3 sequence (DNA): TGTGCCAGCAGCAGACAGGGGGCTGCCTACGAGCAGTACTTC.

This clone showed up just a few times. The rearrangement uses TRBV6-1 and TRBJ2-1; D ambiguous. Trimming cost V 6 bases and J 9 bases, with 9 bases left between them. The V gene's germline CDR1 is MNHNS and CDR2 SASEGT. CDR3 length equals 11 residues. Here the CDR3 reads CASSLAREQFF. CDR3 bases: TGTGCCAGCAGCTTAGCCCGTGAGCAGTTCTTC.

The gene calls are TRBV28 and TRBJ2-7, with D perhaps TRBD2 (5 bases). V lost 3 bases, J lost 3 bases, and 15 bases lay in between. Germline V gene sequence: CDR1 MDHEN, CDR2 SYDVKM. The CDR3 is made up of 15 amino acids. CDR3 in DNA: TGTGCCAGCAGTTTCGGGGTTGGAGCATTCTACGAGCAGTACTTC. Its protein product is CASSFGVGAFYEQYF.

V usage is TRBV7-9 and J usage is TRBJ2-5, with D unresolved. Per germline, CDR1 SEHNR and CDR2 FQNEAQ (reference sequence). The CDR3 contains 12 residues. Trimming pared 5 bases from V and 4 bases from J, leaving 8 bases between. Here the CDR3 reads CASSPLRETQYF. The CDR3 DNA is TGTGCCAGCAGCCCCCTTCGAGAGACCCAGTACTTC.